These 21 T cell receptor beta chains came from one sample sequenced in a study of T cell clonality in common variable immunodeficiency. Here immunoSEQ multiplex PCR was the method, and the copy in TCRdb shows in-frame clones only, minus some. The profile covers 30,000 to 40,000 clones, none occurring a single time. Sequencing used peripheral blood mononuclear cells. Receptor source: a person aged 18 to 75 in good health.

In its sample, this clone was seen many times. Read sequence stops 3 residues before the CDR3 end, and the germline J gene provides the missing end. The V call is TRBV20-1, the J call TRBJ2-1, with D tentatively TRBD2 (6 bases). Trimming stripped 3 bases from V and 3 bases from J, with 18 bases between. The germline gives CDR1 DFQATT, CDR2 SNEGSKA (reference sequence). This CDR3 is built from 16 residues. CDR3 in amino acids: CSARGDGGFGYNEQFF. The CDR3 DNA, read in part, is TGCAGTGCTAGGGGGGACGGGGGTTTCGGCTACAATGAG.

This clone was seen at least ten times. The read ends 3 residues early relative to the CDR3; the germline J gene fills the gap. The rearrangement links TRBV11-2 to TRBJ2-7; 8 bases map to TRBD2. In germline, CDR1 is SGHAT, CDR2 FQNNGV. J was trimmed by 6 bases and V by 4 bases; bases with no gene match: 8. CDR3 size: 14 residues. CDR3 residues: CASSSSLAGGEQYF. The sequenced CDR3 bases are TGTGCCAGCAGCTCCTCTCTGGCGGGGGGCGAG.

This clone was detected many times. The read comes to an end 3 residues before the CDR3 does, leaving the germline J gene to fill in the end. The rearrangement uses TRBV15 and TRBJ2-2, with 7 bases matching TRBD1. Per germline, CDR1 LNHNV and CDR2 YYDKDF (reference sequence). The CDR3 is made up of 17 amino acids. The sequenced part of the CDR3 DNA is TGTGCCACCAGCTACAAAGTGAACAGGGGCATTAATTCACCG. Encoded protein: CATSYKVNRGINSP. The entire CDR3 protein reads CATSYKVNRGINSPLFF.

This clone was counted at least ten times. The read ends 3 residues shy of where the CDR3 ends; the end is completed using the germline J gene. This chain links TRBV7-9 with TRBJ2-5; D might be TRBD2 (5 bases). V was pared by 3 bases and J by 1 base, with 9 bases between. This CDR3 region has 14 residues. Germline assignment: CDR1 SEHNR and CDR2 FQNEAQ (reference sequence). The CDR3 loop reads CASSFGRGQETQYF. CDR3 bases read: TGTGCCAGCAGCTTTGGACGGGGCCAAGAGACC. Full variable domain (rest looked up from reference TRBV7-9 and TRBJ2-5): DTGVSQNPRHKITKRGQNVTFRCDPISEHNRLYWYRQTLGQGPEFLTYFQNEAQLEKSRLLSDRFSAERPKGSFSTLEIQRTEQGDSAMYLCASSFGRGQETQYFGPGTRLLVL.

This clone has at least ten counts. The CDR3 extends 3 residues past the end of the read, so its final part is completed from the germline J gene. The chain couples TRBV5-1 to TRBJ1-1; D perhaps matches TRBD1 (5 bases). The V gene's germline CDR1 is SGHRS and CDR2 YFSETQ. This CDR3 is 13 amino acids long. CDR3 loop: CASSYRDRGEAFF. The sequenced CDR3 bases are TGCGCCAGCAGCTACCGGGACCGGGGGGAA. The full variable domain, rest sourced from reference TRBV5-1 and TRBJ1-1, is KAGVTQTPRYLIKTRGQQVTLSCSPISGHRSVSWYQQTPGQGLQFLFEYFSETQRNKGNFPGRFSGRQFSNSRSEMNVSTLELGDSALYLCASSYRDRGEAFFGQGTRLTVV.

This clone was detected ten times or more. The missing CDR3 end, 3 residues past where the read stops, is filled in from the germline J gene. This chain links TRBV2 with TRBJ2-3; 7 nucleotides line up with TRBD2. J lost 2 bases, V lost 7 bases, and 12 bases had no gene match. Germline CDR1 reads SNHLY; CDR2 reads FYNNEI. The length of the CDR3 is 16 residues. The CDR3 region is CASKSSLAAATDTQYF. CDR3 DNA, as far as it was read: TGTGCCAGCAAATCTTCTCTAGCGGCCGCCACAGATACG.

This clone appeared many times. This chain's CDR3 is CASRSIAGGSTDTQYF. The DNA read from the CDR3 is TGTGCCAGCCGCTCGATAGCGGGAGGGAGCACAGATACG. The chain links TRBV28 to TRBJ2-3; 11 positions match TRBD2. The DNA ends 3 residues before the CDR3 does, and the rest of the CDR3 is filled in from the germline J gene. There are 16 residues in the CDR3. Looked up from germline, CDR1 is MDHEN and CDR2 is SYDVKM. V lost 8 bases to trimming and J lost 0 bases; unmatched junction nucleotides: 7.

This clone was found many times. Read sequence stops 3 residues before the CDR3 end, and the germline J gene provides the missing end. V and J are TRBV5-1 and TRBJ2-3; 9 bases match TRBD2. The ends lost 4 bases at V and 2 bases at J; junction bases unmatched: 5. Per the germline V gene, CDR1 is SGHRS and CDR2 is YFSETQ. The CDR3 extends over 15 amino acids. The sequenced CDR3 bases are TGCGCCAGCAGCCTTGGACTAGCGCCCACAGATACG. It codes for CASSLGLAPTDT. The full CDR3 sequence reads CASSLGLAPTDTQYF.

This clone was detected many times. Read sequence stops 3 residues before the CDR3 end, and the germline J gene provides the missing end. The V gene is TRBV23-1, the J gene TRBJ2-7, with D possibly TRBD1 on 6 matching bases. TRBV23-1 is an open reading frame whose function is uncertain. The CDR3 sequence is 13 residues long. V was clipped by 7 bases and J by 1 base, with 11 bases between them. CDR3 in amino acids: CASIRTESYEQYF. The sequenced part of the CDR3 DNA is TGCGCCAGCATACGGACAGAATCCTACGAG.

This clone appeared many times. The read halts 3 residues ahead of the CDR3 end, with the missing end drawn from the germline J gene. The V and J genes are TRBV20-1 and TRBJ1-6; D perhaps matches TRBD1 (6 bases). The CDR3 has 13 amino acids. V lost 4 bases and J lost 10, with 14 bases in between. Looked up from germline, CDR1 is DFQATT and CDR2 is SNEGSKA (reference sequence). The DNA read from the CDR3 is TGCAGTGCTACCCCACAGGGTGGCTCACCC. Protein product: CSATPQGGSP. The CDR3 in full is CSATPQGGSPLHF.

This clone has at least ten counts. The read finishes 3 residues shy of the CDR3 end, and the germline J gene is used to complete it. V and J are TRBV29-1 and TRBJ2-1; D gene ambiguous. This CDR3 has 13 residues. V lost 6 bases, J lost 3 bases, and 12 bases lay in between. CDR1 and CDR2 from the germline V gene are SQVTM and ANQGSEA. The part of the CDR3 DNA that was read is TGCAGCGTCCGCCGGGTAAGCTACAATGAG. Its translation is CSVRRVSYNE. The full CDR3 protein reads CSVRRVSYNEQFF.

This clone was seen repeatedly, ten times or more. The CDR3 end lies 3 residues beyond the end of the read and is filled in from the germline J gene. The chain links TRBV20-1 to TRBJ2-1; TRBD2 matches at 10 bases. The ends lost 1 base at V and 8 bases at J; junction bases unmatched: 5. Germline CDR1 DFQATT, CDR2 SNEGSKA (reference sequence). The CDR3 is 14 residues long. CDR3: CSARVSGRMYEQFF. CDR3 DNA, as far as it was read: TGCAGTGCTAGAGTTAGCGGGAGGATGTATGAG.

Many counts were recorded for this clone. The read gets to within 3 residues of the CDR3 end, and the germline J gene fills in the rest. This chain links TRBV7-9 with TRBJ1-1; no clear D gene. This CDR3 comprises 13 residues. CDR1 is SEHNR, CDR2 FQNEAQ, per germline (reference sequence). Deletions cut 4 bases from V and 1 base from J, with 7 bases between. This chain's CDR3 is CASSSQENTEAFF. CDR3 DNA (partial): TGTGCCAGCAGCTCCCAGGAGAACACTGAA.

At least ten counts were recorded for this clone. With the read ending 3 residues before the CDR3 end, the germline J gene is used to fill in that end. V is TRBV7-3 and J is TRBJ2-2, with D unclear. Germline V gives CDR1 SGHTA, CDR2 FQGTGA. The CDR3 contains 13 residues. Partial CDR3 DNA: TGTGCCAGCAGCTTAAGTCCTAATGAAAAG. Protein sequence: CASSLSPNEK. In full, the CDR3 is CASSLSPNEKLFF.

Ten or more counts support this clone. The read finishes 3 residues shy of the CDR3 end, and the germline J gene is used to complete it. V gene TRBV6-2 or TRBV6-3 combines with J gene TRBJ2-7; tentatively, D is TRBD2 (6 bases). Per the germline V gene, CDR1 is MNHEY and CDR2 is SVGEGT. The CDR3 has 14 amino acids. V was clipped by 5 bases and J by 0 bases, with 11 bases between them. CDR3 in amino acids: CASSVPGDSYEQYF. The sequenced part of the CDR3 DNA is TGTGCCAGCAGTGTACCGGGGGACTCCTACGAG.

Ten or more counts support this clone. The observed sequence ends 3 residues before the CDR3 terminus, with the missing tail filled in from the germline J gene. The chain joins TRBV6-2 or TRBV6-3 to TRBJ2-5; no reliable D call. V was shortened by 2 bases and J by 6 bases, with 4 bases between the two germline ends. The germline V gene has CDR1 MNHEY and CDR2 SVGEGT. This CDR3 region has 11 residues. The sequenced part of the CDR3 DNA is TGTGCCAGCAGTTACGGCAAGACC. It is translated as CASSYGKT. The full CDR3 protein reads CASSYGKTQYF.

This clone was seen at least ten times. Read data end 3 residues before the CDR3 end; the end is taken from the germline J gene. The V call is TRBV5-1, the J call TRBJ2-7; D possibly corresponds to TRBD1 (5 bases). V lost 0 bases to trimming and J lost 3 bases, with 7 bases between them. The CDR3 extends over 13 amino acids. The germline CDR1 and CDR2 sequences are SGHRS and YFSETQ. Here the CDR3 reads CASSLGQNYEQYF. Partial CDR3 DNA: TGCGCCAGCAGCTTGGGACAGAACTACGAG.

This clone was seen many times. Read data end 3 residues before the CDR3 end; the end is taken from the germline J gene. This chain links TRBV2 with TRBJ1-2; 8 bases fit TRBD1. This CDR3 is 14 amino acids long. The trim removed 4 bases at V and 3 bases at J, leaving 4 bases unmatched. The germline V gene has CDR1 SNHLY and CDR2 FYNNEI. CDR3 DNA (partial): TGTGCCAGCAGTGCCCGGACAGGGTACTATGGC. Its translation is CASSARTGYYG. The complete CDR3 protein is CASSARTGYYGYTF.

This clone was counted a few times. Sequencing ends 3 residues short of the CDR3 end; the germline J gene provides the rest. The chain carries TRBV20-1 and TRBJ2-7, with TRBD1 matching over 7 bases. V shed 3 bases, J shed 5 bases, and the junction held 10 bases outside the gene matches. This CDR3 spans 14 amino acids. CDR1 and CDR2 from the germline V gene are DFQATT and SNEGSKA (reference sequence). The CDR3 protein is CSARGRGSVNEQYF. Partial CDR3 DNA: TGCAGTGCTAGGGGCAGGGGGTCGGTAAACGAG.

This clone was counted many times. The read stops 3 residues short of the end of the CDR3; the missing end is completed from the germline J gene. The V gene is TRBV20-1, the J gene TRBJ1-1, with D unresolved. Trimming removed 6 bases at V and 1 base at J, with 15 bases between. The CDR3 spans 14 residues. Germline CDR1 and CDR2: DFQATT and SNEGSKA (reference sequence). The CDR3 region is CSALSGNQNTEAFF. CDR3 DNA, as far as it was read: TGCAGTGCCTTATCAGGTAACCAGAACACTGAA.

This clone was detected ten times or more. The read terminates 3 residues before the CDR3 end, so the remaining end is supplied by the germline J gene. The chain uses TRBV20-1 and TRBJ2-5, with a weak D call TRBD2 (6 bases). This CDR3 has 13 amino acids. The V gene's germline CDR1 is DFQATT and CDR2 SNEGSKA (reference sequence). V lost 3 bases, J lost 5 bases, and 13 bases lay in between. Partial CDR3 DNA: TGCAGTGCTAGCCCTGCGGGGCCCGAGACC. Its translation: CSASPAGPET. The CDR3 reads in full as CSASPAGPETQYF.